This T cell receptor (beta chain) was sequenced in a study of tumor-infiltrating lymphocytes in primary liver carcinoma. General study findings and limits: Relative to blood, tumors carried a significantly larger fraction of the repertoire in their top 250 clones (p = 0.039).

Germline V gene data show CDR1 as SGHAT and CDR2 as FQNNGV. This CDR3 is 16 amino acids long. Comments on this clonotype: What it recognizes is unknown. A junction end diverges from the germline sequence, so it may reflect a read error.

The approximately 20-31 mg bulk tissue piece was not sorted before simultaneous RNA and DNA extraction. Resecting the tumor surgically was how the patients' primary liver carcinoma was treated. Every tumor sample analyzed contained over 85% viable tumor cells. From around 520 ng of total RNA, TCR beta-specific cDNA was reverse-transcribed using a constant-region primer. Each TCR beta library was derived from three nested multiplex PCR rounds that employed slightly modified ARM-PCR. Investigators reported that the first two PCR rounds, at 10 cycles each, used TRBV1-TRBV30 forward primers with a C-beta reverse primer. One entry per CDR3 protein, called by TCRdb with MiXCR from the multiplex PCR reads. The sample has some 120,000 distinct CDR3 sequences; 60% to 80% are singletons.

The clonotype was recovered from an older woman with primary liver carcinoma and hepatitis B virus infection. What was sequenced was liver tumor tissue from sampling region 3. Subset noted: tumor region T3, left-lateral pole. This chain uses TRBV11-2 with TRBJ2-1; D is unclear. This chain's CDR3 is CASSLVIRSSYNEQLF. CDR3 sequence (DNA): TGTGCCAGCAGCTTAGTAATAAGGAGCTCCTACAATGAGCAGCTCTTC.